A selection of T cell receptor beta chains follows, all from one sample in a study of T cells in Graves' hyperthyroidism and ophthalmopathy. TCRdb reanalysed the multiplex PCR reads using MiXCR and keeps one entry per CDR3 protein. The profile shows some 760,000 distinct CDR3 sequences, about 14% of them singletons. Sequencing used blood. These receptor sequences come from a young woman with Graves' hyperthyroidism. Each CDR3 is given with its conserved first and last residue. Fields, in order: J gene, clone size, V gene, D gene, CDR3 length, CDR3 DNA, CDR3 protein. D genes are given only for firm matches. Some rows mark clone size as missing; the rest say once, few, many or name a class of expanded clone.

j_gene: TRBJ1-5
abundance: many
v_gene: TRBV6-1
d_gene: NA
len: 15
CDR3nt: TGTGCCAGCAGTCGCAACAGACAGGAAGCGGGGCCCCAGCATTTT
CDR3aa: CASSRNRQEAGPQHF

j_gene: TRBJ2-7
abundance: many
v_gene: TRBV12-3/TRBV12-4
d_gene: NA
len: 14
CDR3nt: TGTGCCAGCAGCCCTGACGGGACCTACGACGGGCAGTACTTC
CDR3aa: CASSPDGTYDGQYF

j_gene: TRBJ1-2
abundance: few
v_gene: TRBV20-1
d_gene: NA
len: 15
CDR3nt: TGCAGTGCTCGTAATACAGGGAGGGCGGCCTATGGCTACACCTTC
CDR3aa: CSARNTGRAAYGYTF

j_gene: TRBJ2-7
abundance: many
v_gene: TRBV4-1
d_gene: NA
len: 13
CDR3nt: TGCGCCAGCAGCCTGACTCGCTCCTACGAGCAGTACTTC
CDR3aa: CASSLTRSYEQYF

j_gene: TRBJ1-5
abundance: few
v_gene: TRBV5-4
d_gene: NA
len: 14
CDR3nt: TGTGCCAGCAGCTTGTCGACGGGTGGTCAGCCCCAGCATTTT
CDR3aa: CASSLSTGGQPQHF

j_gene: TRBJ2-7
abundance: many
v_gene: TRBV6-1
d_gene: NA
len: 13
CDR3nt: TGTGCCAGCAGCTATATACAGGGTTACGAGCAGTACTTC
CDR3aa: CASSYIQGYEQYF

j_gene: TRBJ1-5
abundance: many
v_gene: TRBV11-2
d_gene: NA
len: 13
CDR3nt: TGTGCCAGCAGCTTAAGAAGCAATCAGCCCCAGCATTTT
CDR3aa: CASSLRSNQPQHF

j_gene: TRBJ2-2
abundance: NA
v_gene: TRBV27
d_gene: TRBD1
len: 16
CDR3nt: TGTGCCAGCAGTGCACAGGGGTGGGGAAACACCGGGGAGCTGTTTTTT
CDR3aa: CASSAQGWGNTGELFF

j_gene: TRBJ2-7
abundance: NA
v_gene: TRBV4-1
d_gene: TRBD2
len: 15
CDR3nt: TGCGCCAGCAGCCAAGAGCTAGCGGGATTGAGGGAGCAGTACTTC
CDR3aa: CASSQELAGLREQYF

j_gene: TRBJ2-2
abundance: many
v_gene: TRBV11-2
d_gene: NA
len: 14
CDR3nt: TGTGCCAGCAGCTCGCTCCAGGGATCCGGGGAGCTGTTTTTT
CDR3aa: CASSSLQGSGELFF

j_gene: TRBJ2-7
abundance: NA
v_gene: TRBV6-7
d_gene: TRBD1
len: 19
CDR3nt: TGTGCCAGCAGTTACTCCGCAAAAGAGAACCGGGACAGGATCTACGAGCAGTACTTC
CDR3aa: CASSYSAKENRDRIYEQYF

j_gene: TRBJ1-1
abundance: NA
v_gene: TRBV5-1
d_gene: NA
len: 13
CDR3nt: TGCGCCAGCAGCTGGCAGAAGAACACTGAAGCTTTCTTT
CDR3aa: CASSWQKNTEAFF

j_gene: TRBJ2-1
abundance: few
v_gene: TRBV13
d_gene: NA
len: 14
CDR3nt: TGTGCCAGCAGCATAGACGGGACTTCCAATGAGCAGTTCTTC
CDR3aa: CASSIDGTSNEQFF

j_gene: TRBJ1-6
abundance: NA
v_gene: TRBV12-3/TRBV12-4
d_gene: NA
len: 13
CDR3nt: TGTGCCAGCAGTTTAAGAGTGGGTTCACCCCTCCACTTT
CDR3aa: CASSLRVGSPLHF

j_gene: TRBJ2-1
abundance: many
v_gene: TRBV18
d_gene: NA
len: 18
CDR3nt: TGTGCCAGCTCACCCGTAGGGCTGGCGGCCAACCCGAGGAATGAGCAGTTCTTC
CDR3aa: CASSPVGLAANPRNEQFF

j_gene: TRBJ2-3
abundance: many
v_gene: TRBV7-3
d_gene: NA
len: 14
CDR3nt: TGTGCCAGCAGCTTAAATTATATGGGAGATACGCAGTATTTT
CDR3aa: CASSLNYMGDTQYF

j_gene: TRBJ1-2
abundance: many
v_gene: TRBV12-3/TRBV12-4
d_gene: TRBD1
len: 13
CDR3nt: TGTGCCAGTTCGACAGGGGGGTATTATGGCTACACCTTC
CDR3aa: CASSTGGYYGYTF

j_gene: TRBJ2-5
abundance: few
v_gene: TRBV27
d_gene: NA
len: 14
CDR3nt: TGTGCCAGCAGTCCCCAGGGAGTATGGGAGACCCAGTACTTC
CDR3aa: CASSPQGVWETQYF

j_gene: TRBJ2-7
abundance: many
v_gene: TRBV5-1
d_gene: NA
len: 15
CDR3nt: TGCGCCAGCAGCTCGGACTACCGGAGCTCCTACGAGCAGTACTTC
CDR3aa: CASSSDYRSSYEQYF

j_gene: TRBJ2-7
abundance: many
v_gene: TRBV12-3/TRBV12-4
d_gene: TRBD2
len: 14
CDR3nt: TGTGCCAGCACCTCTGGAGGCGGGAGCTACGAGCAGTACTTC
CDR3aa: CASTSGGGSYEQYF

j_gene: TRBJ2-1
abundance: many
v_gene: TRBV27
d_gene: NA
len: 14
CDR3nt: TGTGCCAGCAGCCCGTCCCCCCCAGCGGACCAGCAGTTCTTC
CDR3aa: CASSPSPPADQQFF

j_gene: TRBJ2-3
abundance: many
v_gene: TRBV11-3
d_gene: TRBD2
len: 15
CDR3nt: TGTGCCAGCAGCGACCGGGACTACATCACAGATACGCAGTATTTT
CDR3aa: CASSDRDYITDTQYF

j_gene: TRBJ1-5
abundance: few
v_gene: TRBV6-2/TRBV6-3
d_gene: TRBD1
len: 17
CDR3nt: TGTGCCAGCAGTTACTCGGGGGAGGGGGCCTACAATCAGCCCCAGCATTTT
CDR3aa: CASSYSGEGAYNQPQHF

j_gene: TRBJ1-1
abundance: few
v_gene: TRBV7-2
d_gene: TRBD1
len: 20
CDR3nt: TGTGCCAGCAGCTTAGCAAGACTCAGGGGGCCCTACCTCATGAACACTGAAGCTTTCTTT
CDR3aa: CASSLARLRGPYLMNTEAFF

j_gene: TRBJ2-7
abundance: many
v_gene: TRBV20-1
d_gene: TRBD2
len: 16
CDR3nt: TGCAGTGCTAGAGACCGCACGGGGACTAGCTTGGCCGAGCAGTACTTC
CDR3aa: CSARDRTGTSLAEQYF

j_gene: TRBJ1-4
abundance: many
v_gene: TRBV29-1
d_gene: NA
len: 13
CDR3nt: TGCAGCGTTGAAGAGGCGTCGGGGGAAAAACTGTTTTTT
CDR3aa: CSVEEASGEKLFF

j_gene: TRBJ1-2
abundance: NA
v_gene: TRBV24-1
d_gene: NA
len: 12
CDR3nt: TGTGCCACCAGTGACCCGGCCTATGGCTACACCTTC
CDR3aa: CATSDPAYGYTF

j_gene: TRBJ2-3
abundance: few
v_gene: TRBV4-3
d_gene: NA
len: 16
CDR3nt: TGCGCCAGCAGCCAAGAGGGGACGGGGAGCACAGATACGCAGTATTTT
CDR3aa: CASSQEGTGSTDTQYF

j_gene: TRBJ1-1
abundance: NA
v_gene: TRBV29-1
d_gene: TRBD1
len: 13
CDR3nt: TGCAGCGTTGAAGGAATGGACAGGGAACAGGCTTTCTTT
CDR3aa: CSVEGMDREQAFF

j_gene: TRBJ2-1
abundance: many
v_gene: TRBV7-3
d_gene: NA
len: 15
CDR3nt: TGTGCCAGCAGCTTAACCGGGAGTCATTACAATGAGCAGTTCTTC
CDR3aa: CASSLTGSHYNEQFF

j_gene: TRBJ2-7
abundance: NA
v_gene: TRBV6-2/TRBV6-3
d_gene: NA
len: 13
CDR3nt: TGTGCCAGCAGTTACCAAGACGGCTACGAGCAGTACTTC
CDR3aa: CASSYQDGYEQYF

j_gene: TRBJ1-4
abundance: few
v_gene: TRBV7-9
d_gene: TRBD1
len: 15
CDR3nt: TGTGCCAGCAGCTCCGACAGGGCCCAATCTGAAAAACTGTTTTTT
CDR3aa: CASSSDRAQSEKLFF

j_gene: TRBJ1-1
abundance: many
v_gene: TRBV10-3
d_gene: NA
len: 15
CDR3nt: TGTGCCATCAGTGAGTCCCAGGGTATGAACACTGAAGCTTTCTTT
CDR3aa: CAISESQGMNTEAFF

j_gene: TRBJ2-7
abundance: NA
v_gene: TRBV29-1
d_gene: NA
len: 13
CDR3nt: TGCAGCGTTGGAGGCCCGGGGAGTCACGAGCAGTACTTC
CDR3aa: CSVGGPGSHEQYF

j_gene: TRBJ2-7
abundance: many
v_gene: TRBV18
d_gene: TRBD2
len: 15
CDR3nt: TGTGCCAGCTCACCCGGGACTAGCGATGCCTACGAGCAGTACTTC
CDR3aa: CASSPGTSDAYEQYF

j_gene: TRBJ2-3
abundance: many
v_gene: TRBV7-9
d_gene: NA
len: 14
CDR3nt: TGTGCCACCTCGAAGGTAGCCTCCACAGATACGCAGTATTTT
CDR3aa: CATSKVASTDTQYF

j_gene: TRBJ2-7
abundance: many
v_gene: TRBV28
d_gene: NA
len: 14
CDR3nt: TGTGCCAGCAGCCAGGAGGGGGGCCCCTACGAGCAGTACTTC
CDR3aa: CASSQEGGPYEQYF

j_gene: TRBJ1-3
abundance: NA
v_gene: TRBV6-1
d_gene: NA
len: 12
CDR3nt: TGTGCCAGCAGTGAACCCTATAGTACCATATATTTT
CDR3aa: CASSEPYSTIYF

j_gene: TRBJ2-1
abundance: NA
v_gene: TRBV7-6
d_gene: TRBD2
len: 15
CDR3nt: TGTGCCAGCAGCGGGGGACTAGCGCTATACAATGAGCAGTTCTTC
CDR3aa: CASSGGLALYNEQFF

j_gene: TRBJ2-2
abundance: NA
v_gene: TRBV20-1
d_gene: NA
len: 13
CDR3nt: TGCAGTGCTAGAGGCGGACACACCGGGGAGCTGTTTTTT
CDR3aa: CSARGGHTGELFF